These 10 T cell receptor beta chains were sequenced from one sample in a study of metastatic and nonmetastatic thyroid tumors. TCRdb re-clonotyped the PCR reads via MiXCR. Of 16,000 or so clones in the sample, about 22% are singletons; the top ten hold around 8%. No treatment of any kind had been given to any patient before thyroid surgery. Material for sequencing was tumor tissue. Receptor source: a female donor with papillary thyroid cancer or a benign thyroid nodule (not recorded which). Some clones in this sample may be carry-over from other donors' samples.

This clone was recorded at least ten times. The V gene is TRBV9, the J gene TRBJ2-3; 15 nucleotides agree with TRBD2. Looked up from germline, CDR1 is SGDLS and CDR2 is YYNGEE. The CDR3 is 17 residues long. The junction had 4 bases not matched to a gene; V was cut back by 2 bases and J by 3 bases. In nucleotides, the CDR3 is TGTGCCAGCAGCGTCCGGACTAGCGGGAGGGATACAGATACGCAGTATTTT. Its translation is CASSVRTSGRDTDTQYF.

This clone was seen only once. For the CDR3, the DNA is TGTGCCACCCGGACTAGCGGGAGCTACGAGCAGTACTTC. Amino acid sequence: CATRTSGSYEQYF. This chain links TRBV7-8 with TRBJ2-7; TRBD2 matches at 13 bases. CDR3 length: 13 residues. Germline V CDR1 and CDR2: SGHVS, FQNEAQ. The V segment lost 10 bases and the J segment 3 bases; nucleotides outside the gene matches: 3.

This clone has more than one count but fewer than ten. The V gene is TRBV20-1, the J gene TRBJ2-5; 7 bases are a match to TRBD2. After removal of 4 bases from V and 5 bases from J, the junction contained 13 bases not matched to a gene. From germline, CDR1 is DFQATT and CDR2 SNEGSKA (reference sequence). The CDR3 loop spans 15 amino acids. The CDR3 DNA is TGCAGTGCTATCCCTGGCGGGAGTGATTTGGAGACCCAGTACTTC. Its protein product is CSAIPGGSDLETQYF.

This clone came up many times. This chain joins TRBV5-6 and TRBJ1-3, with D maybe TRBD1 (6 bases). The germline gives CDR1 SGHDT, CDR2 YYEEEE. Deletions cut 2 bases from V and 2 bases from J, with 14 bases between. The CDR3 runs to 16 residues. The CDR3 is CASSFLGTLTGNTIYF. CDR3 nucleotide sequence: TGTGCCAGCAGCTTTCTCGGGACACTTACTGGAAACACCATATATTTT.

V usage is TRBV10-3 and J usage is TRBJ2-7; TRBD2 agrees at 7 bases. V gave up 2 bases and J gave up 7 bases; unmatched junction bases: 8. CDR1 ENHRY and CDR2 SYGVKD come from the germline V gene. The CDR3 has 14 amino acids. The CDR3 here is CAISEKGGSQEQYF. In DNA form, the CDR3 reads TGTGCCATCAGTGAGAAGGGCGGGAGTCAAGAGCAGTACTTC.

This clone was seen many times. Sequence at one end of the junction differs from germline and may be a read error. This specimen includes other DNA sequences encoding the same CDR3. The chain couples TRBV19 to TRBJ1-2; D perhaps matches TRBD1 (5 bases). Germline loops: CDR1 LNHDA, CDR2 SQIVND (reference sequence). The CDR3 loop spans 13 amino acids. Here the CDR3 reads CASSTGPNYGYTF. Written as DNA, the CDR3 is TGTGCCAGTAGTACGGGACCTAACTACGGCTACACCTTC.

In nucleotides, the CDR3 is TGTGCCAGCAGTTTAGGGGGGAAGGGCTATGGCTACACCTTC. It specifies CASSLGGKGYGYTF. The V gene is TRBV12-3 or TRBV12-4, the J gene TRBJ1-2; possible D gene TRBD1, 5 bases. The CDR3 totals 14 residues. Trimming left V 1 base short and J 4 bases short, with 10 bases between.

CDR3 in DNA: TGTGCCAGCAGCGTCACGGATTGGACCGGAAACACCATATATTTT. Translated: CASSVTDWTGNTIYF. V is TRBV9 and J is TRBJ1-3; D not certain. This CDR3 contains 15 residues. Germline V gene data show CDR1 as SGDLS and CDR2 as YYNGEE. Trimming removed 2 bases from V and 4 bases from J, with 13 bases in between. Based on the CDR3 plus reference TRBV9 and TRBJ1-3, the full variable domain is DSGVTQTPKHLITATGQRVTLRCSPRSGDLSVYWYQQSLDQGLQFLIQYYNGEERAKGNILERFSAQQFPDLHSELNLSSLELGDSALYFCASSVTDWTGNTIYFGEGSWLTVV.

This clone has at least ten counts. The rearrangement joins TRBV4-1 to TRBJ1-2, with 9 bases identical to TRBD1. CDR1 and CDR2 from the germline V gene are MGHRA and YSYEKL. This CDR3 comprises 15 residues. Germline trimming cut 5 bases from V and 6 bases from J; bases unmatched to any gene: 10. In DNA form, the CDR3 reads TGCGCCAGCAGCAAGGGGGGACAGGGAGGCGATGGCTACACCTTC. It encodes CASSKGGQGGDGYTF.

By proportion, this clone is medium-sized. The chain recombines TRBV6-1 with TRBJ2-7, with D perhaps TRBD2 (6 bases). Looked up from germline, CDR1 is MNHNS and CDR2 is SASEGT. The CDR3 extends over 12 amino acids. The ends were cut back, 6 bases at V and 7 bases at J, with 13 bases in the middle. Here the CDR3 reads CASRGFGREQYF. For the CDR3, the DNA is TGTGCCAGCAGGGGGTTTGGGAGGGAGCAGTACTTC.